The clone carrying this TCR beta chain has just one count. CDR3 length equals 14 residues. Trimming stripped 2 bases from V and 4 bases from J, with 12 bases between. CDR1 is SGHDT, CDR2 YYEEEE, per germline. Profiling relied on immunoSEQ multiplex PCR, and the TCRdb table lists in-frame clones only, not all of them. The sample yields under 200,000 clones, about 88% seen once. The data derive from a study of blood T cell repertoires in COVID-19. The specimen was peripheral blood. The TCR sequence derives from a woman over 75 in a cohort sampled during active or convalescent COVID-19. The rearrangement joins TRBV5-6 to TRBJ1-1; the D is unclear. The CDR3 region is CASSFDILVTEAFF. The DNA for the CDR3 is TGTGCCAGCAGCTTCGACATTTTAGTCACTGAAGCTTTCTTT.